This T cell receptor (beta chain) was captured in a study of T-cell reconstitution after alpha-beta-depleted transplantation in children. The length of the CDR3 is 14 residues. The germline V gene encodes CDR1 KGHDR and CDR2 SFDVKD. The germline V and J ends were trimmed by 0 bases and 10 bases, with 14 bases remaining between them. This clonotype was seen repeatedly, ten times or more. Unique molecular identifiers were used to barcode this TCRbeta library. TCRdb re-called the PCR reads with MiXCR, one entry per CDR3 protein. Of 330,000 or so distinct CDR3 sequences in the sample, approximately 10% were seen once.

V gene TRBV24-1 combines with J gene TRBJ1-1; D gene ambiguous. The sequenced sample was PBMCs from the stem cell graft donor, obtained from the stem cell graft. The source of this sequence is a human donor who donated a stem cell graft to a child with acute lymphoblastic leukemia. This chain's CDR3 is CATSDLQEGMRAFF. Written as DNA, the CDR3 is TGTGCCACCAGTGATTTGCAAGAGGGTATGAGAGCTTTCTTT.